The 2 T cell receptor beta chains presented below share a single source sample, sequenced in a study of OX40 agonist ivuxolimab in advanced cancers. Assay used: immunoSEQ multiplex PCR; TCRdb lists only in-frame clones, some missing. Here the sample spans approximately 11,000 clones, approximately 89% being singletons. This material consisted of CD4+ or CD8+ T cells sorted from blood, taken in a trial of the OX40 agonist ivuxolimab. These TCRs come from an adult with an advanced solid tumor such as melanoma, head and neck, liver or kidney cancer.

This chain links TRBV5-5 with TRBJ2-1; no clear D. There are 14 residues in the CDR3. Trimming removed 4 bases at V and 8 bases at J, with 16 bases between. Looked up from germline, CDR1 is SGHKS and CDR2 is YYEKEE (reference sequence). CDR3 sequence (DNA): TGTGCCAGCAGCCCTCTCCCGGGCGCTTATGAGCAGTTCTTC. This translates into CASSPLPGAYEQFF.

The V call is TRBV7-8, the J call TRBJ2-1, with 7 positions matching TRBD2. After removal of 1 base from V and 0 bases from J, the junction contained 9 bases not matched to a gene. Germline CDR1 is SGHVS and CDR2 is FQNEAQ. The CDR3 contains 18 residues. The CDR3 here is CASSLVSSGYSSYNEQFF. The CDR3 nucleotides read TGTGCCAGCAGCTTAGTTTCTAGCGGCTACTCCTCCTACAATGAGCAGTTCTTC.